One TCR beta chain is described in this entry. The antigen is not known. The CDR3 spans 12 residues. Trimming took off 2 bases at V and 7 bases at J, with 9 bases between the two ends. The germline V gene has CDR1 GTSNPN and CDR2 SVGIG (reference sequence). At deep level, the assay was performed. Profiling relied on immunoSEQ multiplex PCR, and the TCRdb table lists in-frame clones only, not all of them. The table has about 1 million clones, approximately 80% seen once. This specimen belongs to a study of shared clonotypes between healthy human individuals. Study conclusions and caveats: Clonotypes which were not shared had lower generation probabilities than clonotypes that all four donors shared. The researchers took only blood, and tissue repertoires probably look different.

This clonotype was sampled from a man between 18 and 29 years old in good health. Some clones in this sample may be carry-over from other donors' samples. The chain carries TRBV30 and TRBJ2-1, with D unresolved. Input material: memory CD4+ T cells from PBMCs. Subset defined: CD45RA-negative fraction. CDR3 DNA sequence: TGTGCCTGGAGTCCTTGGGAAAATGAGCAGTTCTTC. It codes for CAWSPWENEQFF.